This passage covers 21 T cell receptor beta chains from one sample sequenced in a study of vaccination effects on CD4 cells after COVID-19. This table comes from immunoSEQ multiplex PCR, and its TCRdb copy is limited to in-frame clones, with some not included. Among tens of thousands of clones listed, about two thirds were seen once. These TCRs are of unknown antigen specificity. Using viral peptide pools, the ViraFEST assay grew out antigen-specific CD4+ T cells prior to sequencing. Isolation of CD4+ T cells took place after about nine days of culture. SARS-CoV-2 infected the person between March and December 2020, as confirmed by PCR. Here the sequenced sample was CD4+ T cells from PBMCs cultured with a peptide pool, taken before COVID-19 vaccination. These receptors were obtained from a human donor who had a prior SARS-CoV-2 infection.

The chain combines TRBV5-4 with TRBJ1-3, with D possibly TRBD1 on 5 matching bases. V gave up 0 bases and J gave up 4 bases, with 8 bases separating them. CDR3 length: 14 residues. Germline lookup yields CDR1 SGHNT and CDR2 YYREEE (reference sequence). The CDR3 nucleotides are TGTGCCAGCAGCTTGGACCCAGGGGGAAACACCATATATTTT. It translates to CASSLDPGGNTIYF.

The chain recombines TRBV15 with TRBJ2-7; D gene unclear. The V end was cut by 0 bases, the J end by 1 base, with 10 bases between. The CDR3 totals 15 residues. The germline V gene has CDR1 LNHNV and CDR2 YYDKDF (reference sequence). Written as DNA, the CDR3 is TGTGCCACCAGCAGAGATTTATCGGAGTCCTACGAGCAGTACTTC. This gives the protein CATSRDLSESYEQYF.

This clone was found once. V gene TRBV14 combines with J gene TRBJ2-6; D not certain. The V gene's germline CDR1 is SGHDN and CDR2 FVKESK. The CDR3 contains 14 residues. Trimming removed 1 base at V and 3 bases at J, with 4 bases between. CDR3 sequence: CASSQVSGANVLTF. The CDR3 DNA reads as TGTGCCAGCAGCCAAGTGAGTGGGGCCAACGTCCTGACTTTC.

CDR3 nucleotides: TGTGCCAGCAGTGAGAAGTCGGCCTTATTTGGACTAGCGGGAGGGCGTCACTCCTACGAGCAGTACTTC. Protein: CASSEKSALFGLAGGRHSYEQYF. The chain uses TRBV2 and TRBJ2-7, with 15 bases identical to TRBD2. The CDR3 spans 23 residues. The V segment lost 3 bases and the J segment 0 bases; nucleotides outside the gene matches: 21. Germline lookup yields CDR1 SNHLY and CDR2 FYNNEI.

The chain joins TRBV30 to TRBJ1-4, with D possibly TRBD1 on 6 matching bases. The CDR3 length is 14 residues. CDR1 and CDR2 (germline): GTSNPN, SVGIG (reference sequence). The germline V and J ends were trimmed by 7 bases and 0 bases, with 12 bases remaining between them. CDR3 region: CASQQGTTNEKLFF. In nucleotides, the CDR3 is TGTGCCTCACAACAGGGCACAACTAATGAAAAACTGTTTTTT.

The V call is TRBV3-1 (or the pseudogene TRBV3-2), the J call TRBJ2-3; 7 bases map to TRBD2. J lost 7 bases, V lost 2 bases, and 3 bases had no gene match. From germline, CDR1 is LGHDT and CDR2 YNNKEL (reference sequence). This CDR3 has 13 residues. The CDR3 nucleotides read TGTGCCAGCAGCCAAACACTAGCGTATACGCAGTATTTT. Its protein is CASSQTLAYTQYF.

The V call is TRBV6-5, the J call TRBJ2-1, with unresolved D. Trimming pared 3 bases from V and 5 bases from J, leaving 11 bases between. The CDR3 runs 14 residues. Germline assignment: CDR1 MNHEY and CDR2 SVGAGI. The CDR3 is CASSYSLSDNEQFF. The CDR3 bases are TGTGCCAGCAGTTATTCCCTCTCTGACAATGAGCAGTTCTTC.

Only a few counts were recorded for this clone. V is TRBV2 and J is TRBJ2-1, with TRBD2 matching over 13 bases. The J segment lost 9 bases and the V segment lost 6 bases, leaving 8 bases of the junction unmatched. The CDR3 covers 15 residues. The germline gives CDR1 SNHLY, CDR2 FYNNEI. The CDR3 loop reads CASRKGLAGESEQFF. The CDR3 DNA reads as TGTGCCAGCAGGAAAGGACTAGCGGGAGAGAGTGAGCAGTTCTTC.

The chain uses TRBV5-5 and TRBJ2-3, with 8 bases fitting TRBD1. From germline, CDR1 is SGHKS and CDR2 YYEKEE (reference sequence). CDR3 length: 15 residues. The junction had 6 bases not matched to a gene; V was cut back by 4 bases and J by 2 bases. CDR3 sequence reads: CASSPGTGVTDTQYF. Here the CDR3 DNA reads TGTGCCAGCAGCCCCGGGACAGGCGTCACAGATACGCAGTATTTT.

This clone showed up just once. The genes are TRBV7-9 and TRBJ1-6; D not resolved. CDR3 length: 13 amino acids. V dropped 2 bases and J dropped 7 bases, with 6 bases sitting between them. Germline-derived CDR1 and CDR2 are SEHNR and FQNEAQ (reference sequence). In DNA, the CDR3 is TGTGCCAGCAGCTTATCAGGAAATTCACCCCTCCACTTT. This codes for CASSLSGNSPLHF.

This clone was recorded a few times. The chain has TRBV7-2 and TRBJ1-2; TRBD1 might be the D (6 bases). Per germline, CDR1 SGHTA and CDR2 FQGNSA. Deletions cut 5 bases from V and 7 bases from J, with 20 bases between. This CDR3 has 15 amino acids. DNA of the CDR3: TGTGCCAGCAGCGCACAGGGCCAATTTTCGGCTGGCTACACCTTC. Encoded protein: CASSAQGQFSAGYTF.

The V and J genes are TRBV25-1 and TRBJ2-3, with 8 bases fitting TRBD2. The germline V gene encodes CDR1 MGHDK and CDR2 SYGVNS. The CDR3 runs 14 residues. Losses at the gene ends were 6 bases for V and 2 bases for J; bases not matched to a gene: 4. CDR3 sequence (DNA): TGTGCCAGCAGATTAGCGGGACTCACAGATACGCAGTATTTT. It yields the protein CASRLAGLTDTQYF.

As to this clone: One junction end does not reproduce the germline sequence, and a read error may be involved. The CDR3 loop is CASSLAGSGELFF. Here the CDR3 DNA reads TGTGCCAGCAGCCTAGCGGGATCAGGGGAGCTGTTTTTT. This rearrangement joins TRBV7-8 to TRBJ2-2; 9 bases align to TRBD2. CDR1 SGHVS and CDR2 FQNEAQ come from the germline V gene. The CDR3 loop spans 13 amino acids.

The chain's CDR3 is CASSISSGGYGYTF. The CDR3 coding sequence is TGTGCCAGTAGTATATCAAGCGGGGGCTATGGCTACACCTTC. This chain links TRBV19 with TRBJ1-2; TRBD1 might be the D (5 bases). V lost 2 bases and J lost 4, with 11 bases in between. Germline V CDR1 and CDR2: LNHDA, SQIVND (reference sequence). The CDR3 length is 14 residues.

The chain has TRBV5-1 and TRBJ2-5, with D tentatively TRBD1 (5 bases). V lost 1 base and J 5 bases, leaving 15 bases between the germline ends. Germline CDR1 SGHRS, CDR2 YFSETQ. The CDR3 totals 15 residues. DNA of the CDR3: TGCGCCAGCAGCTTGAAATTGCAGGGCAGGGAGACCCAGTACTTC. This translates into CASSLKLQGRETQYF.

The V and J genes are TRBV7-9 and TRBJ1-1; D uncertain. CDR1 SEHNR and CDR2 FQNEAQ come from the germline V gene (reference sequence). CDR3 size: 13 residues. The germline V and J ends were trimmed by 5 bases and 4 bases, with 11 bases remaining between them. The CDR3 region is CASSMAGVTEAFF. In DNA, the CDR3 is TGTGCCAGCAGCATGGCCGGGGTCACTGAAGCTTTCTTT.

In its sample, this clone was seen a few times. The V call is TRBV19, the J call TRBJ1-6; D gene unclear. The CDR3 sequence is 18 residues long. Germline CDR1 reads LNHDA; CDR2 reads SQIVND (reference sequence). V was clipped by 3 bases and J by 4 bases, with 19 bases between them. CDR3 sequence (DNA): TGTGCCAGTAGTATCAAGATTAGTCGAAGTATGTATAATTCACCCCTCCACTTT. Protein sequence: CASSIKISRSMYNSPLHF.

CDR3 nucleotides: TGTGCCAGTTCGTATTACCGGGAGTCCAGGGACGAGCAGTACTTC. It is translated as CASSYYRESRDEQYF. The chain combines TRBV6-6 with TRBJ2-7, with a tentative D call TRBD2 (6 bases). The CDR3 is made up of 15 amino acids. Trimming stripped 9 bases from V and 5 bases from J, with 23 bases between. Per germline, CDR1 MNHNY and CDR2 SVGAGI (reference sequence).

The V call is TRBV14, the J call TRBJ2-5; 8 bases align to TRBD2. The V gene end was trimmed by 4 bases and the J gene end by 0 bases; junction bases not matched to a gene: 16. CDR1 and CDR2 from the germline V gene are SGHDN and FVKESK. CDR3 length equals 19 residues. CDR3 DNA sequence: TGTGCCAGCAGCCCTGGAGCGGGAGTGGGTTGGTCGTACCAAGAGACCCAGTACTTC. Protein product: CASSPGAGVGWSYQETQYF.

In this sample, this clone turned up a few times. The rearrangement links TRBV23-1 to TRBJ1-6, with TRBD1 matching over 8 bases. TRBV23-1 falls under the ORF class, with uncertain function. Trimming took 0 bases from V and 1 from J; bases not matched to a gene: 11. The CDR3 consists of 20 residues. In nucleotides, the CDR3 is TGCGCCAGCAGTCAATCTGACAGGGGTTCGTCTTGGTCCTATAATTCACCCCTCCACTTT. It specifies CASSQSDRGSSWSYNSPLHF.

The rearrangement joins TRBV18 to TRBJ2-7; maybe TRBD2 (6 bases). The CDR3 runs 14 residues. In germline, CDR1 is KGHSH, CDR2 LQKENI. With 4 bases removed from V and 4 bases from J, the gap between germline ends came to 14 bases. The CDR3 loop is CASSRLGEVYEQYF. In nucleotides, the CDR3 is TGTGCCAGCTCACGGTTAGGGGAGGTTTACGAGCAGTACTTC.